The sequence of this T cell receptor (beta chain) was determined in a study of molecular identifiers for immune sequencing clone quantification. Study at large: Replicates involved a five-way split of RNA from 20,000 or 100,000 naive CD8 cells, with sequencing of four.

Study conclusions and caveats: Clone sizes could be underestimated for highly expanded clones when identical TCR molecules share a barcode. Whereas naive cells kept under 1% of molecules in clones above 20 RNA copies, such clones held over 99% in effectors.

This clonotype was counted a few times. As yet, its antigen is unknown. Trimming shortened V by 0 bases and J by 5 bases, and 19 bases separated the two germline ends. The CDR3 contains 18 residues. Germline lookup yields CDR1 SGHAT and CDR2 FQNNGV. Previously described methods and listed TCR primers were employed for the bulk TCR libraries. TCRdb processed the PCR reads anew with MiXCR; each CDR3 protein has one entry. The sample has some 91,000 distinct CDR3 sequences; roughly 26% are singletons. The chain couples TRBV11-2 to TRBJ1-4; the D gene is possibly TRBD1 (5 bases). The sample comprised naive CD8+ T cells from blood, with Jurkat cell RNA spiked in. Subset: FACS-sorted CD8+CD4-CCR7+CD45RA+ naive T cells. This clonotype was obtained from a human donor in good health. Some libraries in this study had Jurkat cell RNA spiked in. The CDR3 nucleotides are TGTGCCAGCAGCTTAGATTATGAATTTCGAGGGGACAATGAAAAACTGTTTTTT. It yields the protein CASSLDYEFRGDNEKLFF.